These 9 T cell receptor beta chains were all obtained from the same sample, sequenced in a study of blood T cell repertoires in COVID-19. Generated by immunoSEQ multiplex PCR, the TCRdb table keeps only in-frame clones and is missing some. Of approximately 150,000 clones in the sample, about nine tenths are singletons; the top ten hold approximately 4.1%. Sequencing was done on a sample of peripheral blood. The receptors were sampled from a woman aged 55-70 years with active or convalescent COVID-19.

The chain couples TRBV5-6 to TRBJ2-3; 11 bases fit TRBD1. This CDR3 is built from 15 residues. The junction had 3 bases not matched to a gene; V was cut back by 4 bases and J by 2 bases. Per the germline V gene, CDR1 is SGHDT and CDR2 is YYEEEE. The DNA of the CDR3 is TGTGCCAGCAGCGGACAGGGGGCAATCACAGATACGCAGTATTTT. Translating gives CASSGQGAITDTQYF.

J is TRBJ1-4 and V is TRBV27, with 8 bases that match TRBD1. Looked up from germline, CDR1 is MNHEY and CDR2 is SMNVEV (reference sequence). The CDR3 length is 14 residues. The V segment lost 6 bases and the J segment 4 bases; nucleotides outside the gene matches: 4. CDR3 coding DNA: TGTGCCAGCAGACTCGACAGGGGTAATGAAAAACTGTTTTTT. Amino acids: CASRLDRGNEKLFF.

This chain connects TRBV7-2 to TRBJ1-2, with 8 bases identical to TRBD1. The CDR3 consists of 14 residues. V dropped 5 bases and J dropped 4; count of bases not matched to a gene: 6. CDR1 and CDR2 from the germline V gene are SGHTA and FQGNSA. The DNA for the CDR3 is TGTGCCAGCAGCCCAGGGACAGGTCCCTATGGCTACACCTTC. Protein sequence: CASSPGTGPYGYTF.

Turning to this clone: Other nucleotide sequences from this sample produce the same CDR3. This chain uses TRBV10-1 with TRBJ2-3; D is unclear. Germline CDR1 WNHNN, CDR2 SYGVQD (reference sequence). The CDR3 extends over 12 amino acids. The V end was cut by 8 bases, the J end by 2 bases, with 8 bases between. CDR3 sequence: CASGHHTDTQYF. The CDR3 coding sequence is TGCGCCAGCGGGCACCACACAGATACGCAGTATTTT.

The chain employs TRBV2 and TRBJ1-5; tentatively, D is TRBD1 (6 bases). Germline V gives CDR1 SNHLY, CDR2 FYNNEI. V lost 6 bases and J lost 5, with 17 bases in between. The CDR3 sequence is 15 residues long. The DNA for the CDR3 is TGTGCCAGCAGCCCGTTGTGGGGGCGGGATCAGCCCCAGCATTTT. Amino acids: CASSPLWGRDQPQHF.

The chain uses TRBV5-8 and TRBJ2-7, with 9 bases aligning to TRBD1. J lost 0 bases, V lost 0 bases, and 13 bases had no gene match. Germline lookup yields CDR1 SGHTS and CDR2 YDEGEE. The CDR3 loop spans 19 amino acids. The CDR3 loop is CASSLDGTGTDVLSYEQYF. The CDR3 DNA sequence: TGTGCCAGCAGCTTGGATGGGACAGGGACTGATGTTCTCTCCTACGAGCAGTACTTC.

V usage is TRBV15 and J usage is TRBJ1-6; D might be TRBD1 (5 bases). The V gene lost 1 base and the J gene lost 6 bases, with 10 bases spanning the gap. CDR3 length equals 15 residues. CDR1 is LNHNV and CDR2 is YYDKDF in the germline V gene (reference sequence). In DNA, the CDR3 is TGTGCCACCAGCAGAGCCGGGGGGTCTAATTCACCCCTCCACTTT. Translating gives CATSRAGGSNSPLHF.

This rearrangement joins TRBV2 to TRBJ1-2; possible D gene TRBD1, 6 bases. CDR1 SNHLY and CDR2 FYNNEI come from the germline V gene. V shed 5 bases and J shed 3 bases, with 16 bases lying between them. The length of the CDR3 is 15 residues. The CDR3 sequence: CASSRQETSDYGYTF. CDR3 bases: TGTGCCAGCAGTCGACAGGAGACCTCTGACTATGGCTACACCTTC.

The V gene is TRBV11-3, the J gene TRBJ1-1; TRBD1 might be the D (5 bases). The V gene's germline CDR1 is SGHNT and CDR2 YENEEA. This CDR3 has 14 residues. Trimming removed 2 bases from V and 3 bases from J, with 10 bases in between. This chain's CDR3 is CASSLQGMDTEAFF. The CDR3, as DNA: TGTGCCAGCAGCTTACAGGGCATGGACACTGAAGCTTTCTTT.